The clone carrying this TCR beta chain is labeled medium-sized. The antigen is undetermined. Losses at the gene ends were 3 bases for V and 5 bases for J; bases not matched to a gene: 6. CDR1 and CDR2 from the germline V gene are DFQATT and SNEGSKA (reference sequence). The CDR3 spans 13 residues. This sample stems from a study of T cell repertoires in cytomegalovirus infection. About the study: Indicated by public TCR beta signatures were CMV infection and matching HLA type. Study-wide findings and caveats: In two of eight donors, the top clonotype was HLA-C-restricted CMV-specific. Cumulative frequency (of public TCR beta family members) identified carriers of CMV plus the relevant HLA.

TCRdb ran MiXCR on the reads and lists one entry per CDR3 protein. The sample lists 55,000 to 70,000 distinct CDR3 sequences; around 30% were seen once. The J gene is TRBJ2-5, the V gene TRBV20-1; 7 bases match TRBD2. This TCR was sampled from a human donor in good health (CMV status not recorded). Some clones in this sample may be carry-over from other donors' samples. The sequencing input was PBMCs, sequenced either directly or after in vitro stimulation (not recorded which). CDR3 sequence (DNA): TGCAGTGCTAGCGGACTAGGTGGGGAGACCCAGTACTTC. Its translation: CSASGLGGETQYF.